Below, 3 T cell receptor beta chains from the same sample are listed, as sequenced in a study of T-cell reconstitution after alpha-beta-depleted transplantation in children listed by TCRdb under 2016. The library relied on PCR. Instrument used: Illumina HiSeq 2500. TCR libraries were prepared with molecular barcoding, using unique molecular identifiers to normalize TCRbeta repertoire quantification. In TCRdb, the public reads were trimmed at Q25 with fastp and aligned with MiXCR, with productive beta chains retained. For every CDR3 protein sequence, its rows merge into one entry that carries the most common genes and DNA. A total of about 1,000,000 distinct CDR3 sequences appear in this sample, about 29% of them only once. 25% to 35% of the sample belongs to the ten largest clones. This sample's treatment or condition label indicates: allogeneic hematopoietic cell transplantation with graft depleted of TCRalphabeta T cells and CD19 B cells.

The starting material was PBMCs, mostly from graft donor cells, obtained 360 days after TCRalphabeta/CD19-depleted stem cell transplant. The receptors were sampled from a boy under two years old who had a stem cell transplant for SCID, so the T cells may come from the graft donor.

This clonotype was picked up one time. The chain recombines TRBV2 with TRBJ2-5; 8 bases line up with TRBD2. This CDR3 is 16 amino acids long. V trimming: 8 bases; J trimming: 5 bases; junction bases outside the gene matches: 16. Germline CDR1 and CDR2: SNHLY and FYNNEI. DNA of the CDR3: TGTGCCAGCGCCACGGGGGGGGCGTTGGAGTACGAGACCCAGTACTTC. It codes for CASATGGALEYETQYF.

This clonotype was counted once. The rearrangement links TRBV5-1 to TRBJ2-3; 8 bases are a match to TRBD1. The V and J ends lost 4 bases and 6 bases, in that order; junction bases with no gene match: 7. This CDR3 spans 14 amino acids. From germline, CDR1 is SGHRS and CDR2 YFSETQ. The CDR3 region is CASSGGTGVDTQYF. For the CDR3, the DNA is TGCGCCAGCAGCGGCGGGACAGGCGTGGATACGCAGTATTTT.

The chain links TRBV4-1 to TRBJ2-1; TRBD1 or TRBD2 may be the D gene (5 bases each). CDR1 and CDR2 from the germline V gene are MGHRA and YSYEKL. The CDR3 has 17 amino acids. Trimming cost V 1 base and J 0 bases, with 13 bases left between them. The CDR3 loop is CASSQAGTFSSYNEQFF. The DNA for the CDR3 is TGCGCCAGCAGCCAAGCGGGGACCTTCAGCTCCTACAATGAGCAGTTCTTC.